This entry lists 2 T cell receptor beta chains sequenced from one sample in a study of blood T cell repertoires in COVID-19. The data were produced by immunoSEQ multiplex PCR, yet TCRdb's version contains in-frame clones alone and is incomplete. The table has tens of thousands of clones, roughly 72% seen once. Sequencing was performed on peripheral blood. The receptors shown here come from a woman in her 70s with COVID-19, enrolled during active disease.

A few counts support this clone. This chain joins TRBV5-1 and TRBJ1-6; 7 bases are a match to TRBD1. V dropped 4 bases and J dropped 9; count of bases not matched to a gene: 13. Germline V gene lookup returns CDR1 SGHRS and CDR2 YFSETQ. The CDR3 contains 16 residues. The CDR3 loop reads CASSLGQAGFSSPLHF. The DNA for the CDR3 is TGCGCCAGCAGCCTCGGACAGGCAGGCTTCTCTTCACCCCTCCACTTT. Based on the CDR3 plus reference TRBV5-1 and TRBJ1-6, the full variable domain is KAGVTQTPRYLIKTRGQQVTLSCSPISGHRSVSWYQQTPGQGLQFLFEYFSETQRNKGNFPGRFSGRQFSNSRSEMNVSTLELGDSALYLCASSLGQAGFSSPLHFGNGTRLTVT.

The CDR3: CASSYSWTLDEQYF. CDR3 in DNA: TGTGCCAGCAGTTACTCTTGGACTCTGGACGAGCAGTACTTC. The chain couples TRBV6-2 or TRBV6-3 to TRBJ2-7, with a weak D call TRBD2 (5 bases). CDR1 is MNHEY and CDR2 is SVGEGT in the germline V gene. V lost 0 bases and J lost 5, with 11 bases in between. This CDR3 has 14 residues.